Listed here are 11 T cell receptor beta chains from one sample, sequenced in a study of neurological immune-mediated disorders. A single record per CDR3 protein comes from TCRdb applying MiXCR to the 5' RACE reads. The repertoire consists of about 74,000 distinct CDR3 sequences, with less than 5.5% occurring once and the leading ten covering approximately 7%. The sequenced sample was PBMCs. These receptors came from a young man with multiple sclerosis.

Of note for this clonotype: One base away lies a much larger clone, so this may be a sequencing read error. V usage is TRBV19 and J usage is TRBJ2-2; the D gene is possibly TRBD1 (6 bases). Looked up from germline, CDR1 is LNHDA and CDR2 is SQIVND (reference sequence). The CDR3 covers 13 residues. V was shortened by 4 bases and J by 6 bases, with 9 bases between the two germline ends. The CDR3 coding sequence is TGTGCCAGTAGTACCAAGGGGGCCGGGGAGCTGTTTTTT. This encodes CASSTKGAGELFF.

This clonotype was recorded many times. The chain is built from TRBV4-1 and TRBJ2-3, with a tentative D call TRBD2 (5 bases). Germline loops: CDR1 MGHRA, CDR2 YSYEKL. The CDR3 runs 16 residues. The V and J ends lost 7 bases and 2 bases respectively, with 19 bases between them. The CDR3 DNA is TGCGCCAGCACCCCCGGGCCAGTTAGCGACACAGATACGCAGTATTTT. It codes for CASTPGPVSDTDTQYF.

Many counts were recorded for this clonotype. The chain has TRBV2 and TRBJ2-6; a possible D gene is TRBD1 (5 bases). There are 13 residues in the CDR3. CDR1 SNHLY and CDR2 FYNNEI come from the germline V gene. The V end was cut by 8 bases, the J end by 7 bases, with 12 bases between. The CDR3 DNA is TGTGCCAGCCTTTTACAGGTAGCCAACGTCCTGACTTTC. Encoded protein: CASLLQVANVLTF.

This clonotype was detected ten times or more. The chain is built from TRBV15 and TRBJ2-1; perhaps TRBD1 as D (5 bases). V dropped 3 bases and J dropped 8 bases, with 14 bases sitting between them. The CDR3 is 14 amino acids. CDR1 and CDR2 from the germline V gene are LNHNV and YYDKDF (reference sequence). In DNA, the CDR3 is TGTGCCACCAGCAGCCAGGGTGTTGGACATGAGCAGTTCTTC. Residues: CATSSQGVGHEQFF. The full variable domain, its missing parts supplied by reference TRBV15 and TRBJ2-1, is DAMVIQNPRYQVTQFGKPVTLSCSQTLNHNVMYWYQQKSSQAPKLLFHYYDKDFNNEADTPDNFQSRRPNTSFCFLDIRSPGLGDTAMYLCATSSQGVGHEQFFGPGTRLTVL.

This sequence joins TRBV7-2 and TRBJ2-1; D unresolved. This CDR3 contains 12 residues. V lost 2 bases and J lost 10, with 9 bases in between. Per germline, CDR1 SGHTA and CDR2 FQGNSA. The CDR3 protein is CASSLIRVEQFF. The CDR3 DNA reads as TGTGCCAGCAGCTTAATACGGGTGGAGCAGTTCTTC.

This clonotype has ten or more counts. The chain combines TRBV4-3 with TRBJ1-6, with 10 bases aligning to TRBD1. Losses at the gene ends were 4 bases for V and 10 bases for J; bases not matched to a gene: 4. Germline V gene data show CDR1 as LGHNA and CDR2 as YSLEER. The CDR3 is 14 amino acids. CDR3 DNA sequence: TGCGCCAGCAGCCTGGGACAGGGGAACTCACCCCTCCACTTT. This translates into CASSLGQGNSPLHF.

This clonotype has at least ten counts. The chain carries TRBV29-1 and TRBJ2-5; 11 bases are a match to TRBD2. The V gene end was trimmed by 2 bases and the J gene end by 1 base; junction bases not matched to a gene: 3. The germline gives CDR1 SQVTM, CDR2 ANQGSEA. The CDR3 totals 15 residues. The CDR3 spells CSVELAGGLQETQYF. The CDR3 DNA reads as TGCAGCGTTGAACTAGCGGGAGGTCTCCAAGAGACCCAGTACTTC.

The sample holds many counts of this clonotype. The rearrangement uses TRBV12-3 or TRBV12-4 and TRBJ2-7; possible D gene TRBD2, 5 bases. Trimming took 6 bases from V and 3 from J, leaving 15 bases between them. The CDR3 is 14 amino acids. The CDR3 DNA sequence: TGTGCCAGCAGAGGTGGAGGCGCCCACTACGAGCAGTACTTC. Translated, it gives CASRGGGAHYEQYF.

This clonotype was seen many times. The chain recombines TRBV5-5 with TRBJ2-1; D uncertain. The CDR3 covers 16 residues. V was cut by 0 bases and J by 0 bases, with 10 bases left in between. In germline, CDR1 is SGHKS, CDR2 YYEKEE (reference sequence). CDR3 sequence reads: CASSLGVGRSYNEQFF. The CDR3 nucleotides read TGTGCCAGCAGCTTGGGGGTGGGCCGCTCCTACAATGAGCAGTTCTTC.

This chain links TRBV5-6 with TRBJ1-3; D not resolved. This CDR3 comprises 17 residues. The V gene lost 2 bases and the J gene lost 0 bases, with 15 bases spanning the gap. In germline, CDR1 is SGHDT, CDR2 YYEEEE. The CDR3 spells CASSFGRGFFSGNTIYF. As DNA, the CDR3 is TGTGCCAGCAGCTTTGGTCGCGGGTTCTTCTCTGGAAACACCATATATTTT. Supplemented by reference TRBV5-6 and TRBJ1-3, the full variable domain reads DAGVTQSPTHLIKTRGQQVTLRCSPKSGHDTVSWYQQALGQGPQFIFQYYEEEERQRGNFPDRFSGHQFPNYSSELNVNALLLGDSALYLCASSFGRGFFSGNTIYFGEGSWLTVV.

This clonotype was seen ten or more times. V and J are TRBV6-2 or TRBV6-3 and TRBJ1-2; no firm D call. V was trimmed by 2 bases and J by 4 bases, leaving 8 bases between them. The CDR3 runs 13 residues. Germline V gives CDR1 MNHEY, CDR2 SVGEGT. In nucleotides, the CDR3 is TGTGCCAGCAGTTACGAGGGATCCTATGGCTACACCTTC. It yields the protein CASSYEGSYGYTF.